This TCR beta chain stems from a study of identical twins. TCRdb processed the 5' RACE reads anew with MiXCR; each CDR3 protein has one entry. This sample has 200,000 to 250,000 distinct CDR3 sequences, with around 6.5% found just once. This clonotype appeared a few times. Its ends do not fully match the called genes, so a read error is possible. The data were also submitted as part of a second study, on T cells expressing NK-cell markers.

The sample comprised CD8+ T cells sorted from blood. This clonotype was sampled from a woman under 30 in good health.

The CDR3 here is CASSRAGDRGF. The CDR3 nucleotides are TGTGCCAGCAGTCGGGCGGGGGACAGGGGTTTC. This sequence joins TRBV12-3 or TRBV12-4 and TRBJ2-7, with 10 nucleotides matching TRBD1. CDR3 length: 11 residues.